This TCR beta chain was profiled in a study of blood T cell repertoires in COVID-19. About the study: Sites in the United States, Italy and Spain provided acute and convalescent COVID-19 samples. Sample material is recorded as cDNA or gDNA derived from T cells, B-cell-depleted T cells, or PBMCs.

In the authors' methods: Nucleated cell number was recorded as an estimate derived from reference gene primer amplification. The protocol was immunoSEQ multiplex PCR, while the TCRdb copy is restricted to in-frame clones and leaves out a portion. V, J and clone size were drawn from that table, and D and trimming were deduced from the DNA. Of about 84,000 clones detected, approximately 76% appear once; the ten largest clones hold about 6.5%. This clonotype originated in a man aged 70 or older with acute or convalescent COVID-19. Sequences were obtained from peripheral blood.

The CDR3, as DNA: TGTGCCAGCAGCTTGGGGGGGACAACCAATGAGCAGTTCTTC. It specifies CASSLGGTTNEQFF. The chain combines TRBV7-9 with TRBJ2-1; D may be TRBD2 (7 bases). With 3 bases removed from V and 6 bases from J, the gap between germline ends came to 12 bases. Germline-derived CDR1 and CDR2 are SEHNR and FQNEAQ (reference sequence). This CDR3 is built from 14 residues.